The present entry profiles one T cell receptor beta chain with its context. This specimen comes from a study of control samples from healthy donors and cancer patients. The data were produced by immunoSEQ multiplex PCR, yet TCRdb's version contains in-frame clones alone and is incomplete. The sample holds 130,000 or so clones, roughly 86% seen once. CDR1 is MNHEY and CDR2 is SMNVEV in the germline V gene (reference sequence). There are 13 residues in the CDR3. Trimming removed 2 bases at V and 0 bases at J, with 5 bases between. The specimen sequenced was PBMCs. This sequence joins TRBV27 and TRBJ2-7; a possible D gene is TRBD2 (5 bases). The receptor was isolated from a man aged 50-60 years with head and neck cancer. CDR3 bases: TGTGCCAGCAGTTTAGACTACTCCTACGAGCAGTACTTC. Translated, it gives CASSLDYSYEQYF.